The 20 T cell receptor beta chains reported below all come from one sample, sequenced in a study of blood T cell repertoires in COVID-19. Some clones are missing from TCRdb's copy, which holds only in-frame ones; the method was immunoSEQ multiplex PCR. Of 150,000 to 200,000 clones listed, around nine tenths are singletons. The sequenced sample was peripheral blood. The receptors come from a man younger than 35 with active or convalescent COVID-19.

The V call is TRBV7-7, the J call TRBJ2-3; 14 bases match TRBD2. This CDR3 region has 15 residues. Unmatched junction bases numbered 5, after V lost 5 bases and J lost 7 bases. CDR1 is SSHAT and CDR2 is FNYEAQ in the germline V gene (reference sequence). The DNA for the CDR3 is TGTGCCAGCAGCACCGGACTAGCGGGAGGATATACGCAGTATTTT. Residues: CASSTGLAGGYTQYF.

This clone was detected once. The V call is TRBV3-1 (or the pseudogene TRBV3-2), the J call TRBJ2-4; perhaps TRBD1 as D (6 bases). This CDR3 has 12 residues. The ends were cut back, 0 bases at V and 9 bases at J, with 6 bases in the middle. From germline, CDR1 is LGHDT and CDR2 YNNKEL (reference sequence). This chain's CDR3 is CASSQEGGIQYF. In DNA form, the CDR3 reads TGTGCCAGCAGCCAAGAAGGGGGCATTCAGTACTTC.

The gene calls are TRBV6-5 and TRBJ2-3; weak D call: TRBD2 (5 bases). Germline V gene sequence: CDR1 MNHEY, CDR2 SVGAGI. V lost 7 bases, J lost 0 bases, and 14 bases lay in between. This CDR3 is built from 15 residues. CDR3 bases: TGTGCCAGCACCCCATCGGGAATAAGCACAGATACGCAGTATTTT. Its translation: CASTPSGISTDTQYF.

The chain employs TRBV6-5 and TRBJ1-1, with a weak D call TRBD1 (6 bases). CDR1 MNHEY and CDR2 SVGAGI come from the germline V gene. CDR3 length: 13 amino acids. Between the trimmed V and J ends, which lost 7 bases and 2 bases, there was a span of 11 bases. CDR3 region: CASMQGSNTEAFF. In DNA form, the CDR3 reads TGTGCCAGCATGCAGGGGAGTAACACTGAAGCTTTCTTT.

V is TRBV5-6 and J is TRBJ2-7; 10 bases line up with TRBD2. V was pared by 0 bases and J by 0 bases, with 3 bases of the junction left unmatched. CDR3 length: 16 residues. The germline CDR1 and CDR2 sequences are SGHDT and YYEEEE. CDR3 DNA sequence: TGTGCCAGCAGCTTGGGACTAGCGGGTACCTCCTACGAGCAGTACGTC. Its protein is CASSLGLAGTSYEQYV.

The chain combines TRBV4-2 with TRBJ2-2; TRBD2 aligns across 9 bases. Germline assignment: CDR1 LGHNA and CDR2 YNFKEQ. The CDR3 sequence is 17 residues long. After removal of 0 bases from V and 5 bases from J, the junction contained 7 bases not matched to a gene. The CDR3 DNA is TGTGCCAGCAGCCAAGAAAACGCGGGGGGGCAAACCGGGGAGCTGTTTTTT. It translates to CASSQENAGGQTGELFF.

The DNA for the CDR3 is TGTGCCAGCAGCGTGCAGGCCTCAAACACTGAAGCTTTCTTT. Its protein is CASSVQASNTEAFF. The chain is built from TRBV9 and TRBJ1-1; no clear D gene. V lost 2 bases and J lost 2, with 10 bases in between. The germline CDR1 and CDR2 sequences are SGDLS and YYNGEE. This CDR3 is 14 amino acids long.

The chain links TRBV24-1 to TRBJ2-1; D is possibly TRBD1 (6 bases). The CDR3 extends over 16 amino acids. Germline V gene lookup returns CDR1 KGHDR and CDR2 SFDVKD. Deletions cut 2 bases from V and 0 bases from J, with 10 bases between. CDR3 loop: CATSDSPRGSYNEQFF. The CDR3 coding sequence is TGTGCCACCAGTGATTCCCCCAGGGGCTCCTACAATGAGCAGTTCTTC.

The chain has TRBV7-2 and TRBJ2-1; 10 bases align to TRBD2. V shed 2 bases and J 0 bases; nucleotides not matched to a gene: 10. CDR3 length: 19 amino acids. CDR1 and CDR2 from the germline V gene are SGHTA and FQGNSA. For the CDR3, the DNA is TGTGCCAGCAGCTTACTGAGACTAGCGGGTTTCAGCTCCTACAATGAGCAGTTCTTC. This translates into CASSLLRLAGFSSYNEQFF.

This rearrangement joins TRBV11-3 to TRBJ2-2, with a weak D call TRBD2 (5 bases). This CDR3 has 15 residues. V lost 3 bases and J lost 0, with 8 bases in between. The V gene's germline CDR1 is SGHNT and CDR2 YENEEA. The CDR3 loop is CASSFGGANTGELFF. The CDR3 bases are TGTGCCAGCAGCTTCGGAGGAGCGAACACCGGGGAGCTGTTTTTT.

The chain is built from TRBV4-2 and TRBJ2-2; TRBD2 matches 14 bases. The CDR3 has 18 residues. The germline CDR1 and CDR2 sequences are LGHNA and YNFKEQ. Losses at the gene ends were 4 bases for V and 0 bases for J; bases not matched to a gene: 4. The CDR3 loop is CASSRGLAGGPNTGELFF. CDR3 in DNA: TGTGCCAGCAGCCGCGGACTAGCGGGGGGCCCGAACACCGGGGAGCTGTTTTTT.

The rearrangement joins TRBV9 to TRBJ2-2, with a weak D call TRBD1 (5 bases). Trimming removed 2 bases from V and 7 bases from J, with 12 bases in between. CDR3 size: 14 residues. Germline loops: CDR1 SGDLS, CDR2 YYNGEE. The CDR3 region is CASSVPGQGGELFF. CDR3 coding DNA: TGTGCCAGCAGCGTTCCGGGCCAGGGCGGGGAGCTGTTTTTT.

The chain has TRBV11-2 and TRBJ2-4, with no clear D. From germline, CDR1 is SGHAT and CDR2 FQNNGV. CDR3 length: 14 amino acids. Trimming removed 2 bases at V and 0 bases at J, with 5 bases between. The CDR3 DNA sequence: TGTGCCAGCAGCTTATCAGTAGCCAAAAACATTCAGTACTTC. It codes for CASSLSVAKNIQYF.

The chain recombines TRBV7-9 with TRBJ1-5; D possibly corresponds to TRBD1 (6 bases). Trimming removed 4 bases at V and 0 bases at J, with 10 bases between. The CDR3 extends over 15 amino acids. The germline gives CDR1 SEHNR, CDR2 FQNEAQ (reference sequence). CDR3 sequence: CASSSDSYSNQPQHF. CDR3 in DNA: TGTGCCAGCAGCTCGGACAGTTATAGCAATCAGCCCCAGCATTTT.

The chain carries TRBV19 and TRBJ1-5; D remains ambiguous. Germline CDR1 is LNHDA and CDR2 is SQIVND (reference sequence). V dropped 1 base and J dropped 1 base, with 8 bases sitting between them. The CDR3 loop spans 15 amino acids. CDR3 bases: TGTGCCAGTAGTATAGGCAGTTCAAGCAATCAGCCCCAGCATTTT. Translation gives CASSIGSSSNQPQHF.

The CDR3 loop is CASSQERQAGGTGDTQYF. DNA of the CDR3: TGCGCCAGCAGCCAAGAGAGACAAGCGGGGGGGACTGGAGATACGCAGTATTTT. The rearrangement links TRBV4-1 to TRBJ2-3; 10 bases are a match to TRBD2. Trimming cost V 0 bases and J 5 bases; bases outside gene matches: 11. Looked up from germline, CDR1 is MGHRA and CDR2 is YSYEKL. The CDR3 is 18 amino acids.

The rearrangement links TRBV12-3 or TRBV12-4 to TRBJ1-1; D gene uncertain. CDR3 length equals 13 residues. The V end lost 5 bases, the J end lost 1 base, and 8 bases lay between the germline ends. CDR3 protein: CASSTPPNTEAFF. The CDR3 nucleotides are TGTGCCAGCAGTACACCCCCGAACACTGAAGCTTTCTTT.

The chain employs TRBV2 and TRBJ2-1; 8 nucleotides align to TRBD2. This CDR3 has 15 amino acids. Trimming took 2 bases from V and 8 from J; bases not matched to a gene: 8. CDR1 SNHLY and CDR2 FYNNEI come from the germline V gene. The CDR3 coding sequence is TGTGCCAGCAGTGAATCAGCGGGGGTTTGGGATGAGCAGTTCTTC. Translating it yields CASSESAGVWDEQFF. Looking up the rest from reference TRBV2 and TRBJ2-1 gives the full variable domain: EPEVTQTPSHQVTQMGQEVILRCVPISNHLYFYWYRQILGQKVEFLVSFYNNEISEKSEIFDDQFSVERPDGSNFTLKIRSTKLEDSAMYFCASSESAGVWDEQFFGPGTRLTVL.

The J gene is TRBJ2-7, the V gene TRBV7-9; 11 nucleotides line up with TRBD2. V lost 1 base, J lost 2 bases, and 1 base stayed unmatched. This CDR3 region has 15 residues. Germline V gene lookup returns CDR1 SEHNR and CDR2 FQNEAQ (reference sequence). The CDR3 protein is CASSLETSGAYEQYF. The CDR3 region has the DNA TGTGCCAGCAGCTTAGAGACTAGCGGGGCCTACGAGCAGTACTTC. Variable domain in full (rest from reference TRBV7-9 and TRBJ2-7): DTGVSQNPRHKITKRGQNVTFRCDPISEHNRLYWYRQTLGQGPEFLTYFQNEAQLEKSRLLSDRFSAERPKGSFSTLEIQRTEQGDSAMYLCASSLETSGAYEQYFGPGTRLTVT.

The V call is TRBV19, the J call TRBJ1-5; the D is unclear. CDR1 LNHDA and CDR2 SQIVND come from the germline V gene (reference sequence). The CDR3 length is 14 residues. V shed 5 bases and J shed 6 bases, with 14 bases lying between them. The CDR3: CASSEQASGQPQHF. CDR3 DNA sequence: TGTGCCAGTAGTGAACAAGCGAGCGGTCAGCCCCAGCATTTT.